This TCR beta chain comes out of a study of CD8 T cells in ankylosing spondylitis. The TCR beta libraries were generated through quantitative 5'-RACE incorporating molecular barcodes. TCRdb analysed the 5' RACE reads with MiXCR anew, one entry per CDR3 protein. The repertoire holds more than 150,000 distinct CDR3 sequences, around a sixth seen once, with roughly 4% in the top ten. This clonotype was recorded at least ten times. Antigen: not known. V lost 7 bases to trimming and J lost 0 bases, with 9 bases between them. CDR1 and CDR2 from the germline V gene are MNHEY and SVGAGI. The CDR3 covers 14 residues. Findings of the study overall: In peripheral blood, disease-linked CD8+ clones occurred at relatively low frequencies.

The TCR comes from a male donor aged 10-29 years with ankylosing spondylitis or in good health (not recorded which). The rearrangement uses TRBV6-5 and TRBJ1-4; no firm D call. The sequenced sample consisted of blood, either unsorted or a sorted T cell fraction (not recorded which). CDR3 residues: CASTPGATNEKLFF. CDR3 bases: TGTGCCAGCACCCCCGGTGCAACTAATGAAAAACTGTTTTTT.